This TCR beta chain was sequenced in a study of shared clonotypes between healthy human individuals. Regarding the study as a whole: Only a few donors were included, so the genetic and exposure-history diversity represented was limited.

Repertoires were generated with immunoSEQ multiplex PCR, while TCRdb's copy carries only in-frame clones and drops some. The repertoire holds about 2.1 million clones, 93% seen once, with more than 1.5% in the top ten. This clone has a single count. The target antigen is unknown. The CDR3 totals 16 residues. Germline trimming cut 5 bases from V and 5 bases from J; bases unmatched to any gene: 9. Germline V gives CDR1 SGHAT, CDR2 FQNNGV. CD45RO negativity and positive selection for CCR7 defined naive CD8 cells, a population that excluded terminally differentiated effector memory CD45RA+ cells. The chain couples TRBV11-2 to TRBJ1-4; TRBD1 agrees at 9 bases. This clonotype originated in a man aged 18 to 35 in good health. Some clones in this sample may be carry-over from other donors' samples. Sequences were obtained from naive CD8+ T cells from PBMCs. CDR3: CASSTPRTGVNEKLFF. The DNA of the CDR3 is TGTGCCAGCAGCACCCCAAGGACAGGGGTAAATGAAAAACTGTTTTTT. Variable domain in full (rest from reference TRBV11-2 and TRBJ1-4): EAGVAQSPRYKIIEKRQSVAFWCNPISGHATLYWYQQILGQGPKLLIQFQNNGVVDDSQLPKDRFSAERLKGVDSTLKIQPAKLEDSAVYLCASSTPRTGVNEKLFFGSGTQLSVL.